This T cell receptor beta chain was documented in a study of blood T cell repertoires in COVID-19. Study-level information: Sites in the United States, Italy and Spain provided acute and convalescent COVID-19 samples.

Trimming left V 3 bases short and J 9 bases short, with 9 bases between. CDR3 length equals 12 residues. Profiling relied on immunoSEQ multiplex PCR, and the TCRdb table lists in-frame clones only, not all of them. This sample yields over 200,000 clones, of which around 83% are seen a single time; 8% to 10% belongs to the top ten. The chain has TRBV12-3 or TRBV12-4 and TRBJ1-5, with unresolved D. This receptor was identified in a woman aged 45-60 years with acute or convalescent COVID-19. Material for sequencing was peripheral blood. The CDR3, as DNA: TGTGCCAGCAGTTTCCCGGGTAGGCCCCAGCATTTT. This encodes CASSFPGRPQHF.